This is a list of T cell receptor beta chains from one sample in a study of cytomegalovirus exposure and HLA in healthy donors. The data were produced by immunoSEQ multiplex PCR, yet TCRdb's version contains in-frame clones alone and is incomplete. The table has over 150,000 clones, roughly 78% seen once. The sequenced material came from PBMCs. These receptor sequences come from a woman in her forties or fifties in good health and CMV-seropositive. CDR3s include the opening cysteine and the closing phenylalanine or tryptophan. A D gene is named only where the DNA matches it firmly. Size is omitted from some rows. Given values are once, few, many or a class for expanded clones.

d_call	v_call	clone_size	cdr3_length	j_call	cdr3_nt	cdr3_aa
.	TRBV4-2	once	16	TRBJ2-1	TGTGCCAGCAGCTTAGTTTTCGGGGGAAGCTACAATGAGCAGTTCTTC	CASSLVFGGSYNEQFF
.	TRBV10-3	few	13	TRBJ1-3	TGTGCCATCAGTACGGGGTCTGGAAACACCATATATTTT	CAISTGSGNTIYF
.	TRBV12-5	.	15	TRBJ2-2	TGTGCTAGTGGTCTTTCAAGAGGCCTAGACGGGGAGCTGTTTTTT	CASGLSRGLDGELFF
TRBD1	TRBV5-1	.	16	TRBJ2-5	TGCGCCAGCAGCTTGTTGCCCGTGGACAGGCAAGAGACCCAGTACTTC	CASSLLPVDRQETQYF
.	TRBV5-4	.	14	TRBJ2-7	TGTGCCAGCAGCTCGGGAGTGGAGTACGGAGAGCAGTACTTC	CASSSGVEYGEQYF
.	TRBV10-3	few	12	TRBJ2-5	TGTGCCATCAGTGAGGCGCTAGAGACCCAGTACTTC	CAISEALETQYF
.	TRBV30	.	13	TRBJ1-1	TGTGCCTGGGCTAGAACAGGTTACACTGAAGCTTTCTTT	CAWARTGYTEAFF
.	TRBV21-1	once	15	TRBJ2-7	TGTGCCAGCAGCCAGACAGGGGGCAGATCCTACGAGCAGTACTTC	CASSQTGGRSYEQYF
TRBD2	TRBV6-5	.	15	TRBJ2-5	TGTGCCAGCAGTTACTCGATGGGACTATACTGGGCCCAGTACTTC	CASSYSMGLYWAQYF
.	TRBV6-4	once	14	TRBJ1-6	TGTGCCAGCAGTGAATTCAGGGGCAATTCACCCCTCCACTTT	CASSEFRGNSPLHF
.	TRBV5-1	.	14	TRBJ2-7	TGCGCCAGCAGCTTGGGACGACAGGCCTACGAGCAGTACTTC	CASSLGRQAYEQYF
.	TRBV11-2	.	14	TRBJ2-1	TGTGCCAGCAGCTCAATTGGGCCATTCAATGAGCAGTTCTTC	CASSSIGPFNEQFF
.	TRBV30	.	12	TRBJ2-7	TGTGCCTGGAGTCAACAGGCCTACGAGCAGTACTTC	CAWSQQAYEQYF
TRBD1	TRBV30	once	13	TRBJ1-6	TGTGCCTGGAGGGGGACAGCCCTTTCACCCCTCCACTTT	CAWRGTALSPLHF
TRBD1	TRBV6-5	few	14	TRBJ1-5	TGTGCCAGCAGGCCCGGGACAGTCAATCAGCCCCAGCATTTT	CASRPGTVNQPQHF
TRBD1	TRBV19	.	14	TRBJ2-2	TGTGCCAGTATAAAGGACAGGCCGGCCGGGGAGCTGTTTTTT	CASIKDRPAGELFF
.	TRBV19	.	12	TRBJ1-2	TGTGCCAGTAGTATTCCGGACTATGGCTACACCTTC	CASSIPDYGYTF
.	TRBV2	.	12	TRBJ1-5	TGTGCCACCGGACAGTGGAATCAGCCCCAGCATTTT	CATGQWNQPQHF
.	TRBV5-1	.	15	TRBJ2-4	TGCGCCAGCAGCTTGGCTAGAGAGCCCAAAAACATTCAGTACTTC	CASSLAREPKNIQYF
TRBD2	TRBV19	once	17	TRBJ2-3	TGTGCCAGTAGTGGACTAGCGGGGGGGTATCGAGGAGATACGCAGTATTTT	CASSGLAGGYRGDTQYF
.	TRBV19	.	15	TRBJ1-1	TGTGCCAGTAGTATAGCCCAGGGATGGAACACTGAAGCTTTCTTT	CASSIAQGWNTEAFF
TRBD1	TRBV6-5	once	14	TRBJ2-1	TGTGCCAGCAGTCACAGGGGGCGCTTAAATGAGCAGTTCTTC	CASSHRGRLNEQFF
TRBD1	TRBV25-1	few	15	TRBJ1-1	TGTGCCAGCAGTGCTCCCGGGACAGGGGCCACTGAAGCTTTCTTT	CASSAPGTGATEAFF
TRBD1	TRBV19	.	15	TRBJ1-5	TGTGCCAGCAAGACGGGACAGGGATACAATCAGCCCCAGCATTTT	CASKTGQGYNQPQHF